Included here is one T cell receptor (beta chain) sequence, with context. The target of this receptor is not known. Per-nucleotide qualities are absent, and no much larger clonotype sits a single base away. Library preparation used UMI-ligation and nested PCR. To cover both TRBC1 and TRBC2, the beta constant-region primer consisted of an equimolar mix of two oligonucleotides. Four rounds of PCR were used to amplify ligated cDNA, with nested alpha and beta constant-region primers being used together with the SP2 primer. A single-stranded oligonucleotide containing the SP2 primer and a 12-nucleotide UMI was joined to the 3' end of the cDNA by T4 RNA ligase 1. The ligation reaction was kept at 16 degrees C for roughly 18-25 hours. PCR2 was typically run as a SYBR Green qPCR and stopped at a predetermined threshold to prevent over-amplification. Apart from the first purification, every purification step used Agencourt AMPure XP magnetic beads. Library amounts were measured by Qubit and library quality was assessed on a TapeStation, where the main peak was expected at around 650 bp. Pooled libraries were sequenced on an Illumina MiSeq with v2 2x251 paired-end kits, typically giving about 0.85-2.3 million reads per sample. Each sample was pooled at 3 to 4 nM, and about 5-8% PhiX was included to help cluster recognition. The study's processing was this. Decombinator assigned V and J genes to Demultiplexor-processed FASTQ reads by tag matching, allowing a single base-pair mismatch. By using UMIs, Collapsinator corrected both sequencing errors and the frequency errors caused by PCR heterogeneity. CDR3Translator translated TCRs and extracted CDR3s from the conserved cysteine to the FGXG phenylalanine, flagging non-productive sequences. Gini, Shannon entropy and inverse Simpson indices were computed after subsampling the repertoires to the same number of UMI-defined TCRs. Power-law fits to clonotype abundance distributions were performed by maximum likelihood within the linear range. Similar UMI counts, unique TCR numbers and clonal distributions were obtained with the pipeline and with MIGEC on one naive CD8 sample. In one analysis, naive TCRs also found in any memory subset of the same donor were removed from the naive repertoire. A set of some 7,600 CMV-associated CDR3 sequences, compiled from VDJdb and a published dataset, was used to search the repertoires. TCRdb handled the public reads itself, with Q25 trimming in fastp and clone calling in MiXCR, and kept productive beta chains. Each entry is one CDR3 protein sequence, shown with its most common DNA and genes. In this record, the V and J calls reflect TCRdb's handling and not the investigators' own analysis. Across this sample there are 150,000 or so distinct CDR3 sequences, with over 20% seen only once. Less than 0.13% of the sample lies in the top ten.

The data belong to a study of naive and memory T cell subsets (dated by TCRdb to about 2017). Regarding the study in general: The study applied an open-source, UMI-based TCR alpha and beta sequencing pipeline to sorted naive and memory peripheral blood T cell subsets. IgG serology results and the functional CMV T cell responses were in complete agreement. RNA was DNase-treated and reverse transcribed with TCR constant-region primers, mostly using SuperScript III. On the study overall, not on this receptor specifically: Once error correction was done, more than 90% of naive TCR sequences showed up just once, which made the naive abundance distributions much steeper than those of the memory subsets. The repertoire findings for the naive and memory subsets could not be validated against a ground truth because none was available. A few larger clonotypes were present in naive repertoires, especially CD8 naive repertoires, and these clonotypes were possibly memory cells re-expressing CD45RA. The abundance of TCRs followed a power law with an exponent that differed between naive and memory subsets yet stayed consistent across the three individuals. A clonotype was defined as a single alpha or beta chain sequence rather than as a paired alpha/beta receptor. RNA-based TCR counts may be affected by expression changes linked to T cell activation and differentiation. In both CD4 and CD8 cells, going from naive through CM, EM and EMRA, the Gini index went up while Shannon and inverse Simpson diversity went down.

From the second PCR step onward, the TCR alpha chain libraries and the TCR beta chain libraries were amplified separately. CMV status of each donor was established by measuring IFNgamma production from CD4+ T cells after fresh PBMCs were stimulated overnight with CMV viral lysate. CD4 T cells were positively selected using Miltenyi beads, after which CD8 T cells were positively selected from the CD4-negative fraction. After staining for CD3, CD4, CD8, CD45RA, CD27 and a live/dead dye, cells were sorted on a BD Aria II into four subsets based on CD45RA and CD27. A few healthy volunteers provided blood, and the blood of each volunteer was split into CD4 and CD8 T cells and then into four differentiation subsets. Roughly 120 ml of peripheral blood was collected from each donor, and PBMC were isolated from the blood using Ficoll-Paque PLUS density-gradient centrifugation. Sorted cells were lysed in RLT buffer, and RNA was extracted with a Qiagen RNeasy kit and stored at -80°C.

The TCR comes from a human donor in good health. The specimen sequenced was naive CD4+ T cells from blood. The cell subset or site label of this sample denotes: naive T cells, CD45RA high CD27+.

The DNA reads as follows: TGTGCCAGCAGTGACCTAGCCTACAATGAGCAGTTCTTC. Its product reads: CASSDLAYNEQFF. The chain uses TRBV2 and TRBJ2-1, with the identity of the D gene unclear. V drops 3 bases and J drops 2 bases, leaving 5 bases in between. Based on the germline V gene, the CDR1 and CDR2 sequences are SNHLY and FYNNEI. The CDR3 has 13 amino acids, counting the end cysteine and phenylalanine. CDR3 DNA is the only sequence kept; it has 39 bases, read in frame from the first base.